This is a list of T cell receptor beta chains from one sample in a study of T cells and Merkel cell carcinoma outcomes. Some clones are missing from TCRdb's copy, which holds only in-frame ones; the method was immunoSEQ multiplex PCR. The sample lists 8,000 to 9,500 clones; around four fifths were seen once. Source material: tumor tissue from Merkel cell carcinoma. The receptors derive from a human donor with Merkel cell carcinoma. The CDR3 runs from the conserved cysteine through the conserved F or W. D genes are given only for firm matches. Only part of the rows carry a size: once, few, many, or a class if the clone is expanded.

CDR3 protein: CASSLNGETQYF; CDR3 DNA: TGTGCCAGCAGCTTAAACGGAGAGACCCAGTACTTC; V gene: TRBV7-2; J gene: TRBJ2-5; D gene: NA; clone size: NA
CDR3 protein: CASSQDRRIDEQFF; CDR3 DNA: TGCGCCAGCAGCCAAGATAGGCGAATCGATGAGCAGTTCTTC; V gene: TRBV4-1; J gene: TRBJ2-1; D gene: NA; clone size: NA
CDR3 protein: CASSPGGGGTTDTQYF; CDR3 DNA: TGTGCCAGCAGCCCGGGCGGGGGGGGAACCACAGATACGCAGTATTTT; V gene: TRBV5-4; J gene: TRBJ2-3; D gene: TRBD2; clone size: NA
CDR3 protein: CASSFMPLQGPEQFF; CDR3 DNA: TGTGCCAGCAGCTTTATGCCCCTACAGGGGCCAGAGCAGTTCTTC; V gene: TRBV7-9; J gene: TRBJ2-1; D gene: TRBD1; clone size: NA
CDR3 protein: CASSWVAGGETQYF; CDR3 DNA: TGCGCCAGCAGCTGGGTGGCAGGGGGAGAGACCCAGTACTTC; V gene: TRBV5-1; J gene: TRBJ2-5; D gene: TRBD1; clone size: NA
CDR3 protein: CASSQLGGGYNEQFF; CDR3 DNA: TGTGCCAGCTCCCAGCTCGGCGGGGGGTACAATGAGCAGTTCTTC; V gene: TRBV18; J gene: TRBJ2-1; D gene: TRBD2; clone size: NA
CDR3 protein: CASSRGTDTQYF; CDR3 DNA: TGTGCCAGCAGCCGGGGCACAGATACGCAGTATTTT; V gene: TRBV7-8; J gene: TRBJ2-3; D gene: NA; clone size: few
CDR3 protein: CASSLSGAGASTDTQYF; CDR3 DNA: TGCGCCAGCAGCTTATCTGGAGCGGGGGCGAGCACAGATACGCAGTATTTT; V gene: TRBV4-1; J gene: TRBJ2-3; D gene: TRBD2; clone size: NA
CDR3 protein: CASSNFYEQYF; CDR3 DNA: TGTGCCAGCAGTAATTTCTACGAGCAGTACTTC; V gene: TRBV2; J gene: TRBJ2-7; D gene: NA; clone size: NA
CDR3 protein: CASSFGQGGQPQHF; CDR3 DNA: TGTGCCAGCAGCTTCGGACAGGGTGGGCAGCCCCAGCATTTT; V gene: TRBV7-9; J gene: TRBJ1-5; D gene: TRBD1; clone size: NA
CDR3 protein: CASSLRAGGLDEQYF; CDR3 DNA: TGTGCCAGCAGCTTAAGGGCGGGGGGGCTCGACGAGCAGTACTTC; V gene: TRBV13; J gene: TRBJ2-7; D gene: TRBD2; clone size: NA
CDR3 protein: CASGFTSYNEQFF; CDR3 DNA: TGTGCTAGTGGTTTTACGTCCTACAATGAGCAGTTCTTC; V gene: TRBV12-5; J gene: TRBJ2-1; D gene: NA; clone size: NA
CDR3 protein: CASSLGQFHETQYF; CDR3 DNA: TGCGCCAGCAGCTTGGGACAGTTCCACGAGACCCAGTACTTC; V gene: TRBV5-1; J gene: TRBJ2-5; D gene: NA; clone size: NA
CDR3 protein: CASSSGTGSLLAKNIQYF; CDR3 DNA: TGCGCCAGCAGCTCCGGGACAGGAAGCCTATTAGCCAAAAACATTCAGTACTTC; V gene: TRBV5-1; J gene: TRBJ2-4; D gene: TRBD1; clone size: NA
CDR3 protein: CASSISGSGSQPQHF; CDR3 DNA: TGTGCCAGTAGTATATCTGGGAGTGGGAGTCAGCCCCAGCATTTT; V gene: TRBV19; J gene: TRBJ1-5; D gene: NA; clone size: NA
CDR3 protein: CASSPGPQETQYF; CDR3 DNA: TGTGCCAGCTCCCCCGGCCCCCAAGAGACCCAGTACTTC; V gene: TRBV18; J gene: TRBJ2-5; D gene: NA; clone size: NA
CDR3 protein: CASSSVGARELFF; CDR3 DNA: TGTGCCAGCAGCTCGGTTGGGGCCAGGGAGCTGTTTTTT; V gene: TRBV5-4; J gene: TRBJ2-2; D gene: NA; clone size: few
CDR3 protein: CSTSPDTHTQYF; CDR3 DNA: TGCAGCACCTCACCGGACACGCATACGCAGTATTTT; V gene: TRBV29-1; J gene: TRBJ2-3; D gene: NA; clone size: few
CDR3 protein: CASSLRSGSADTQYF; CDR3 DNA: TGTGCCAGCAGCTTACGGTCAGGGAGCGCAGATACGCAGTATTTT; V gene: TRBV13; J gene: TRBJ2-3; D gene: NA; clone size: NA
CDR3 protein: CASRTGTAGSDTQYF; CDR3 DNA: TGTGCCAGCAGGACCGGGACTGCGGGGTCCGATACGCAGTATTTT; V gene: TRBV27; J gene: TRBJ2-3; D gene: NA; clone size: NA
CDR3 protein: CASRSHGYRDQPQHF; CDR3 DNA: TGTGCCAGCAGGTCGCACGGATACCGAGATCAGCCCCAGCATTTT; V gene: TRBV6-5; J gene: TRBJ1-5; D gene: NA; clone size: NA
CDR3 protein: CASSQGLSDQPQHF; CDR3 DNA: TGTGCCAGCTCACAGGGACTTTCGGATCAGCCCCAGCATTTT; V gene: TRBV18; J gene: TRBJ1-5; D gene: NA; clone size: once
CDR3 protein: CATSRGLAQETQYF; CDR3 DNA: TGTGCCACCAGCAGAGGATTAGCCCAAGAGACCCAGTACTTC; V gene: TRBV15; J gene: TRBJ2-5; D gene: NA; clone size: NA
CDR3 protein: CASSQTINTIYF; CDR3 DNA: TGCGCCAGCAGCCAGACAATAAACACCATATATTTT; V gene: TRBV4-1; J gene: TRBJ1-3; D gene: NA; clone size: once
CDR3 protein: CASSPGTGGTYGYTF; CDR3 DNA: TGTGCCAGCTCACCAGGGACAGGGGGCACCTATGGCTACACCTTC; V gene: TRBV18; J gene: TRBJ1-2; D gene: TRBD1; clone size: NA
CDR3 protein: CASSLEGGQETQYF; CDR3 DNA: TGTGCCAGCAGCTTAGAGGGGGGCCAAGAGACCCAGTACTTC; V gene: TRBV7-9; J gene: TRBJ2-5; D gene: NA; clone size: NA
CDR3 protein: CASSPGERGRNSPLHF; CDR3 DNA: TGTGCCAGCTCACCAGGCGAACGGGGTAGGAATTCACCCCTCCACTTT; V gene: TRBV18; J gene: TRBJ1-6; D gene: NA; clone size: NA
CDR3 protein: CASSPGSPDTQYF; CDR3 DNA: TGTGCCAGCTCACCGGGGTCCCCAGATACGCAGTATTTT; V gene: TRBV18; J gene: TRBJ2-3; D gene: NA; clone size: once
CDR3 protein: CASSRGSGGEAEAFF; CDR3 DNA: TGTGCCAGCTCACGGGGGTCAGGGGGCGAGGCTGAAGCTTTCTTT; V gene: TRBV18; J gene: TRBJ1-1; D gene: TRBD1; clone size: NA
CDR3 protein: CASSPGVLYEQYF; CDR3 DNA: TGTGCCAGCAGCCCAGGGGTACTCTACGAGCAGTACTTC; V gene: TRBV7-2; J gene: TRBJ2-7; D gene: NA; clone size: NA
CDR3 protein: CASSRDRGDEQFF; CDR3 DNA: TGTGCCAGCAGCCGGGACAGGGGCGATGAGCAGTTCTTC; V gene: TRBV11-2; J gene: TRBJ2-1; D gene: TRBD1; clone size: NA
CDR3 protein: CASSLAQGSDTQYF; CDR3 DNA: TGCGCCAGCAGCTTGGCCCAGGGTTCAGATACGCAGTATTTT; V gene: TRBV5-1; J gene: TRBJ2-3; D gene: NA; clone size: NA
CDR3 protein: CASSGHIPSYEQYF; CDR3 DNA: TGTGCCAGCAGTGGCCATATCCCATCCTACGAGCAGTACTTC; V gene: TRBV28; J gene: TRBJ2-7; D gene: NA; clone size: NA
CDR3 protein: CASSLVGGMNTGELFF; CDR3 DNA: TGTGCCAGCAGCTTAGTGGGGGGGATGAACACCGGGGAGCTGTTTTTT; V gene: TRBV7-2; J gene: TRBJ2-2; D gene: TRBD2; clone size: NA
CDR3 protein: CASSLAGPRQETQYF; CDR3 DNA: TGTGCCAGCAGCTTAGCGGGACCTCGACAAGAGACCCAGTACTTC; V gene: TRBV7-9; J gene: TRBJ2-5; D gene: NA; clone size: NA
CDR3 protein: CASSYKGDPNQPQHF; CDR3 DNA: TGTGCCAGCAGTTACAAGGGGGACCCAAATCAGCCCCAGCATTTT; V gene: TRBV6-5; J gene: TRBJ1-5; D gene: NA; clone size: NA
CDR3 protein: CASSSQRTSPREQYF; CDR3 DNA: TGTGCCAGCAGCTCGCAAAGGACATCTCCCCGCGAGCAGTACTTC; V gene: TRBV5-4; J gene: TRBJ2-7; D gene: NA; clone size: NA
CDR3 protein: CASSYHREGIGEQFF; CDR3 DNA: TGTGCCAGCAGTTACCACAGGGAGGGAATTGGTGAGCAGTTCTTC; V gene: TRBV6-5; J gene: TRBJ2-1; D gene: NA; clone size: NA
CDR3 protein: CASSYGTGDTDTQYF; CDR3 DNA: TGTGCCAGCAGTTACGGGACAGGGGACACAGATACGCAGTATTTT; V gene: TRBV6-5; J gene: TRBJ2-3; D gene: TRBD1; clone size: NA
CDR3 protein: CASSYSPGTTEAFF; CDR3 DNA: TGTGCCAGCAGTTATTCTCCCGGGACAACTGAAGCTTTCTTT; V gene: TRBV28; J gene: TRBJ1-1; D gene: NA; clone size: NA
CDR3 protein: CASSDGAGVNEQFF; CDR3 DNA: TGTGCCAGCTCCGATGGGGCAGGGGTCAATGAGCAGTTCTTC; V gene: TRBV18; J gene: TRBJ2-1; D gene: NA; clone size: NA
CDR3 protein: CASSLTSGGAGEQYF; CDR3 DNA: TGTGCCAGCAGCTTGACTAGCGGGGGGGCAGGCGAGCAGTACTTC; V gene: TRBV5-4; J gene: TRBJ2-7; D gene: TRBD2; clone size: few
CDR3 protein: CASSPNQETQYF; CDR3 DNA: TGTGCCAGCTCACCTAATCAAGAGACCCAGTACTTC; V gene: TRBV18; J gene: TRBJ2-5; D gene: NA; clone size: NA
CDR3 protein: CSVQAGRDTQYF; CDR3 DNA: TGCAGCGTTCAAGCGGGGAGGGATACGCAGTATTTT; V gene: TRBV29-1; J gene: TRBJ2-3; D gene: TRBD2; clone size: NA
CDR3 protein: CASSIGQAYEQYF; CDR3 DNA: TGTGCCAGTAGTATAGGTCAGGCCTACGAGCAGTACTTC; V gene: TRBV19; J gene: TRBJ2-7; D gene: NA; clone size: NA
CDR3 protein: CASSFRTGSSYEQYF; CDR3 DNA: TGTGCCAGCAGTTTTCGGACAGGGAGCTCCTACGAGCAGTACTTC; V gene: TRBV27; J gene: TRBJ2-7; D gene: TRBD1; clone size: NA
CDR3 protein: CSVEDGETVSGYTF; CDR3 DNA: TGCAGCGTTGAAGATGGGGAGACGGTGTCGGGCTACACCTTC; V gene: TRBV29-1; J gene: TRBJ1-2; D gene: NA; clone size: NA
CDR3 protein: CASSLFRGTEAFF; CDR3 DNA: TGTGCCAGCAGTTTATTCAGGGGCACTGAAGCTTTCTTT; V gene: TRBV27; J gene: TRBJ1-1; D gene: NA; clone size: NA
CDR3 protein: CASSFGRGTEAFF; CDR3 DNA: TGTGCCAGCAGCTTTGGTCGGGGCACTGAAGCTTTCTTT; V gene: TRBV7-8; J gene: TRBJ1-1; D gene: NA; clone size: NA
CDR3 protein: CASSLLYGAISYNEQFF; CDR3 DNA: TGTGCCAGCAGCCTTCTGTACGGCGCGATCTCCTACAATGAACAGTTCTTC; V gene: TRBV5-6; J gene: TRBJ2-1; D gene: NA; clone size: once
CDR3 protein: CASSAAETQYF; CDR3 DNA: TGTGCCAGCAGTGCGGCAGAGACCCAGTACTTC; V gene: TRBV2; J gene: TRBJ2-5; D gene: NA; clone size: few